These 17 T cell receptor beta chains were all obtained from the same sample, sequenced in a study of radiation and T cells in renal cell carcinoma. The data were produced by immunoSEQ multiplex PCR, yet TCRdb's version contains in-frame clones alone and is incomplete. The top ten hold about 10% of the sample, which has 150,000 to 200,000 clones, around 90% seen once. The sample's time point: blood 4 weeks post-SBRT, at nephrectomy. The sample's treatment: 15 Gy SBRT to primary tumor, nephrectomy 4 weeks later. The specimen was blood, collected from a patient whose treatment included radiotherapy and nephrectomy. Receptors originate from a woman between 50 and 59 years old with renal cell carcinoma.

The CDR3 region is CASSPRLAGAKNIQYF. Here the CDR3 DNA reads TGTGCCAGCTCACCACGACTAGCGGGGGCCAAAAACATTCAGTACTTC. The rearrangement joins TRBV18 to TRBJ2-4, with 11 bases identical to TRBD2. The CDR3 length is 16 residues. Germline V gene data show CDR1 as KGHSH and CDR2 as LQKENI. V was pared by 1 base and J by 1 base, with 0 bases of the junction left unmatched.

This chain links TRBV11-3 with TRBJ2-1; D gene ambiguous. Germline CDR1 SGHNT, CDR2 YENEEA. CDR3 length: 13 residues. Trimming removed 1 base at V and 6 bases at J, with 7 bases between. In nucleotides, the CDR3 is TGTGCCAGCAGCTTAGTACAATCCAATGAGCAGTTCTTC. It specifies CASSLVQSNEQFF.

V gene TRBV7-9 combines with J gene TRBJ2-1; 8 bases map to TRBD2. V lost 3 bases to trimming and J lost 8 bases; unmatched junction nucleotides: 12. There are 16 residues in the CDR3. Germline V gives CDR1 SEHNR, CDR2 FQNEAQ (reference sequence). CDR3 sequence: CASSLVRSGGRDEQFF. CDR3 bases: TGTGCCAGCAGCTTGGTACGGAGCGGGGGACGTGATGAGCAGTTCTTC.

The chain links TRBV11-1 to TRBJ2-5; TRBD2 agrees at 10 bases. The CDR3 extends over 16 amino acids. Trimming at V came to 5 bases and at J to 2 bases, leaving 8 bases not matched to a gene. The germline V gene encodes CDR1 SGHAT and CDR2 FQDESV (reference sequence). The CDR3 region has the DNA TGTGCCAGCAGCCCCAGGACTAGCGGACGACAAGAGACCCAGTACTTC. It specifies CASSPRTSGRQETQYF. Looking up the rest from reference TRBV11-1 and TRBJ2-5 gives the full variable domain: EAEVAQSPRYKITEKSQAVAFWCDPISGHATLYWYRQILGQGPELLVQFQDESVVDDSQLPKDRFSAERLKGVDSTLKIQPAELGDSAMYLCASSPRTSGRQETQYFGPGTRLLVL.

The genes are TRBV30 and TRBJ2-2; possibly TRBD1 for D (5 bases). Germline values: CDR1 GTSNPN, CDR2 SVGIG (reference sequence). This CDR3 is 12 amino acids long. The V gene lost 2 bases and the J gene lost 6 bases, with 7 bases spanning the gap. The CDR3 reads CAWSTGAGELFF. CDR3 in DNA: TGTGCCTGGAGTACAGGTGCCGGGGAGCTGTTTTTT.

CDR3 amino acids: CASTAPDTYEQYF. The CDR3 bases are TGTGCCAGTACCGCCCCCGACACGTACGAGCAGTACTTC. The V gene is TRBV19, the J gene TRBJ2-7; no firm D call. Per the germline V gene, CDR1 is LNHDA and CDR2 is SQIVND (reference sequence). The CDR3 covers 13 residues. The V and J ends lost 7 bases and 4 bases respectively, with 14 bases between them.

In nucleotides, the CDR3 is TGTGCCAGCAGTGGCCAGAAGAACAATGAGCAGTTCTTC. Protein sequence: CASSGQKNNEQFF. The chain combines TRBV6-1 with TRBJ2-1; D is undetermined. The CDR3 loop spans 13 amino acids. Germline CDR1 MNHNS, CDR2 SASEGT. The V end was cut by 4 bases, the J end by 5 bases, with 9 bases between.

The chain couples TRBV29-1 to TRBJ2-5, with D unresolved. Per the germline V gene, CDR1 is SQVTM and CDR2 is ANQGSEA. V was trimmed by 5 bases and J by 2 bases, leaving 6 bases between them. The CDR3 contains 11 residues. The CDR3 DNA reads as TGCAGCGTTTCTGTACAAGAGACCCAGTACTTC. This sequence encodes CSVSVQETQYF.

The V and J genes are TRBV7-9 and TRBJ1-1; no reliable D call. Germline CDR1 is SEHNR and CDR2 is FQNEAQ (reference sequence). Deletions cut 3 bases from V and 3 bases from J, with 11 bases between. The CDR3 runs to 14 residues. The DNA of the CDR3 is TGTGCCAGCAGCTTTCCCAGGTCGGACACTGAAGCTTTCTTT. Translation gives CASSFPRSDTEAFF. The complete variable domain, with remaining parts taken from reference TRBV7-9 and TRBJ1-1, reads DTGVSQNPRHKITKRGQNVTFRCDPISEHNRLYWYRQTLGQGPEFLTYFQNEAQLEKSRLLSDRFSAERPKGSFSTLEIQRTEQGDSAMYLCASSFPRSDTEAFFGQGTRLTVV.

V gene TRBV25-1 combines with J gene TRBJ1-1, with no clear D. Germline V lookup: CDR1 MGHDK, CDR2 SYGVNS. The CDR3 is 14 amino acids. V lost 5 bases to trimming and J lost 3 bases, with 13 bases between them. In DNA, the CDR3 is TGTGCCAGCAGTTACGGGTTAATGGACACTGAAGCTTTCTTT. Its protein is CASSYGLMDTEAFF.

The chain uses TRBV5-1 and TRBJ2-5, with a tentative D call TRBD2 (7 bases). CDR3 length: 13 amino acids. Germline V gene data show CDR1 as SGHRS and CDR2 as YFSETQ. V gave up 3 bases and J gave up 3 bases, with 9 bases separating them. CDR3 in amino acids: CASSSGGEETQYF. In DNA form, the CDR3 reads TGCGCCAGCAGCTCGGGGGGCGAAGAGACCCAGTACTTC.

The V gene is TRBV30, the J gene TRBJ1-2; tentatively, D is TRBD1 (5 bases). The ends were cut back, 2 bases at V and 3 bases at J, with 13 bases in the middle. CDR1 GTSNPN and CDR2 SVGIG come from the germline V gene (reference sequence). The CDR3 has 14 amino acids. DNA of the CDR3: TGTGCCTGGAGTAGGGGAGGTACGGACTATGGCTACACCTTC. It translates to CAWSRGGTDYGYTF.

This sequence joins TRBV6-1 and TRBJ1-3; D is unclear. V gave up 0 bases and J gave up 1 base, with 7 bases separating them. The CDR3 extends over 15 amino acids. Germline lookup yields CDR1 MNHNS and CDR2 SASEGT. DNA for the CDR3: TGTGCCAGCAGTGAAGCCCCACAGTCTGGAAACACCATATATTTT. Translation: CASSEAPQSGNTIYF.

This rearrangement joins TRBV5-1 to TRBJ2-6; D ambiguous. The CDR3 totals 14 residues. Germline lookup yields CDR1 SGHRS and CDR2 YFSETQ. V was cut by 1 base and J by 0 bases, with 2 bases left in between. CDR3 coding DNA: TGCGCCAGCAGCTTGAGCTCTGGGGCCAACGTCCTGACTTTC. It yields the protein CASSLSSGANVLTF. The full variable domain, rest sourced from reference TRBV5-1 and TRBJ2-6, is KAGVTQTPRYLIKTRGQQVTLSCSPISGHRSVSWYQQTPGQGLQFLFEYFSETQRNKGNFPGRFSGRQFSNSRSEMNVSTLELGDSALYLCASSLSSGANVLTFGAGSRLTVL.

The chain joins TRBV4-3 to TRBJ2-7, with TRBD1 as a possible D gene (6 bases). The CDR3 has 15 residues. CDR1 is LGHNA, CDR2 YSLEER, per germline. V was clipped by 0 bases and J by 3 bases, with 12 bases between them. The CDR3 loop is CASSQERQAIYEQYF. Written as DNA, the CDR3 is TGCGCCAGCAGCCAAGAACGACAGGCGATCTACGAGCAGTACTTC.

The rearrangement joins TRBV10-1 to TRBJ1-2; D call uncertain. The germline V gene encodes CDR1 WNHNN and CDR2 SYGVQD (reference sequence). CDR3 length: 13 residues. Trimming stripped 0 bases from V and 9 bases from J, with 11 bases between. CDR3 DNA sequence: TGCGCCAGCAGTGAGTCGGCTGGAGGTAGCTACACCTTC. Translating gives CASSESAGGSYTF.

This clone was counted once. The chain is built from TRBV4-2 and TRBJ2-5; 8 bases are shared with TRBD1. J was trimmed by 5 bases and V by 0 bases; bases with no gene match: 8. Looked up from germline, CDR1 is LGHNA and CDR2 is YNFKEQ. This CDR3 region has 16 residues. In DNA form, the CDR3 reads TGTGCCAGCAGCCAAGAGCCCGACAGGGGCGGCGAGACCCAGTACTTC. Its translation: CASSQEPDRGGETQYF.